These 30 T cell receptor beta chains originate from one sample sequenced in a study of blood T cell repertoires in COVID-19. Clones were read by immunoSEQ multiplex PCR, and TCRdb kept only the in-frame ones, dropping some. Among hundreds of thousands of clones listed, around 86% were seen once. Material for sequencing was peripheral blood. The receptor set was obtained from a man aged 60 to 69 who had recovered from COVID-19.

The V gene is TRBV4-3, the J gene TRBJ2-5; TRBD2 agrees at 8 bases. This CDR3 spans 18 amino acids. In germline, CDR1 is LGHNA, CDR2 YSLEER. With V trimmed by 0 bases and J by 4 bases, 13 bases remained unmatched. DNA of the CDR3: TGCGCCAGCAGCCAAGATTGGGGGAGCGGGAGTCGGGGAGAGACCCAGTACTTC. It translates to CASSQDWGSGSRGETQYF.

The CDR3 loop is CASSLRTFTNTGELFF. CDR3 bases: TGTGCCAGCAGCCTTAGGACATTTACGAACACCGGGGAGCTGTTTTTT. The chain uses TRBV11-2 and TRBJ2-2; a weak D match, TRBD1 (5 bases). This CDR3 is built from 16 residues. V lost 5 bases, J lost 0 bases, and 13 bases lay in between. The germline V gene encodes CDR1 SGHAT and CDR2 FQNNGV.

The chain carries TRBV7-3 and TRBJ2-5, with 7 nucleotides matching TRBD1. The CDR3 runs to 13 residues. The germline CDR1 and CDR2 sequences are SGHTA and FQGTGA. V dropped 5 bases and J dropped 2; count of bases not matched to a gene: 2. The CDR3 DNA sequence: TGTGCCAGCAGCCGGGGACAGCAAGAGACCCAGTACTTC. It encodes CASSRGQQETQYF.

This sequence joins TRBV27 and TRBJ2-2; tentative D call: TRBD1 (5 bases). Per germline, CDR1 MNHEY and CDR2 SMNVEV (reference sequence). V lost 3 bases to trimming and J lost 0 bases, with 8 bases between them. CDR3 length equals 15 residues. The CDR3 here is CASSFQGTNTGELFF. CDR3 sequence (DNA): TGTGCCAGCAGTTTTCAGGGTACGAACACCGGGGAGCTGTTTTTT.

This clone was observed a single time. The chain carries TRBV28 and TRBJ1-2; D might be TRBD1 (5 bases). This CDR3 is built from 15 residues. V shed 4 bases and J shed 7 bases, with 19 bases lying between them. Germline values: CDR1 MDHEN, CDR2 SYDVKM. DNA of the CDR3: TGTGCCAGCAGTTCACCCCTCACGGGGGGGTTTGGCTACACCTTC. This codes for CASSSPLTGGFGYTF.

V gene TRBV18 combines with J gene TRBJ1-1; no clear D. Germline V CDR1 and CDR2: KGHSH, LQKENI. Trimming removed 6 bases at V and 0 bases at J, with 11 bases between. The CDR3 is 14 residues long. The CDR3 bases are TGTGCCAGCTCCCAGGACTCCATGAACACTGAAGCTTTCTTT. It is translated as CASSQDSMNTEAFF.

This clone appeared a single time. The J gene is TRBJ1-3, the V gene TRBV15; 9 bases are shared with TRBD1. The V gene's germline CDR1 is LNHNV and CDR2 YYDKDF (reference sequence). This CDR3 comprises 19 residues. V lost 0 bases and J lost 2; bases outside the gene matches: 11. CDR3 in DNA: TGTGCCACCAGCAGAGAGAGATCCGGCGGGACAGGGACTGGAAACACCATATATTTT. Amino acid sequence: CATSRERSGGTGTGNTIYF.

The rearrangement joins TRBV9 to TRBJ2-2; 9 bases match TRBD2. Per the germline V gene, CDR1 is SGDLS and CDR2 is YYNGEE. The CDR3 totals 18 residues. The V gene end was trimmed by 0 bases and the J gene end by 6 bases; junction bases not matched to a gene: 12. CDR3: CASSVEGDLAGNAGELFF. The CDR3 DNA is TGTGCCAGCAGCGTAGAGGGGGACCTAGCGGGAAACGCCGGGGAGCTGTTTTTT.

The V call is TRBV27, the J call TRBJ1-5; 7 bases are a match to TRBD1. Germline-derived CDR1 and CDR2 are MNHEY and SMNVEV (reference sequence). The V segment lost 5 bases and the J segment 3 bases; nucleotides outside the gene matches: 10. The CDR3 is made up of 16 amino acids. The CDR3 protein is CASSPILGQFNQPQHF. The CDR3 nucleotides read TGTGCCAGCAGTCCGATCCTGGGACAGTTCAATCAGCCCCAGCATTTT.

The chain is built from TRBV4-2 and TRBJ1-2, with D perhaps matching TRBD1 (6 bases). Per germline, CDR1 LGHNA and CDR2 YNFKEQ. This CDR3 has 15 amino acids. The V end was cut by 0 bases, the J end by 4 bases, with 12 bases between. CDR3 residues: CASSQEGAVSYGYTF. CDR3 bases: TGTGCCAGCAGCCAAGAGGGGGCAGTCTCCTATGGCTACACCTTC.

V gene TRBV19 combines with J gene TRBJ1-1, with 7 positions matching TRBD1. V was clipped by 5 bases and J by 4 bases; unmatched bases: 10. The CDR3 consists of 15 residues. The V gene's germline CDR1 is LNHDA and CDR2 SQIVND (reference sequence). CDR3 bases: TGTGCCAGTAGTTTCCTGACAGGGAGTGTCACTGAAGCTTTCTTT. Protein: CASSFLTGSVTEAFF.

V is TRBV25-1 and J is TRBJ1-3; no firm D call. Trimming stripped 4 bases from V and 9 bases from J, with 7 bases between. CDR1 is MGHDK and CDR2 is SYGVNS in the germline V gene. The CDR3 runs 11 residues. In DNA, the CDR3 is TGTGCCAGCAGTGGGAGTAGCACCATATATTTT. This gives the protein CASSGSSTIYF. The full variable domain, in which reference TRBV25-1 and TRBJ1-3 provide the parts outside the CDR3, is EADIYQTPRYLVIGTGKKITLECSQTMGHDKMYWYQQDPGMELHLIHYSYGVNSTEKGDLSSESTVSRIRTEHFPLTLESARPSHTSQYLCASSGSSTIYFGEGSWLTVV.

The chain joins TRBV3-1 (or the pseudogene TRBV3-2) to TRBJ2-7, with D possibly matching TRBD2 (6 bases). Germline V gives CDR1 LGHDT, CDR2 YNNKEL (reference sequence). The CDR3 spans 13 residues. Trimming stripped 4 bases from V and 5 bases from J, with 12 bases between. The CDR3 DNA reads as TGTGCCAGCAGCCTTCTCTCTAGCGACGAGCAGTACTTC. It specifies CASSLLSSDEQYF.

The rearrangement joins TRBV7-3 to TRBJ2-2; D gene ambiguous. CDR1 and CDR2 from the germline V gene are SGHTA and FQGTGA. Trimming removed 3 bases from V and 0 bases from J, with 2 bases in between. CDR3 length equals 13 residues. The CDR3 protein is CASSFTNTGELFF. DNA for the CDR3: TGTGCCAGCAGCTTCACGAACACCGGGGAGCTGTTTTTT.

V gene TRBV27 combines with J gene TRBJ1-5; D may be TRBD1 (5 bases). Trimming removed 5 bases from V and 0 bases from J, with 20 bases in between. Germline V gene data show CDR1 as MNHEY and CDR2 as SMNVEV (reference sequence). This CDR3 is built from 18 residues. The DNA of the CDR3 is TGTGCCAGCAGTCCCCGGCGGGGAGGGGATTATAGCAATCAGCCCCAGCATTTT. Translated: CASSPRRGGDYSNQPQHF.

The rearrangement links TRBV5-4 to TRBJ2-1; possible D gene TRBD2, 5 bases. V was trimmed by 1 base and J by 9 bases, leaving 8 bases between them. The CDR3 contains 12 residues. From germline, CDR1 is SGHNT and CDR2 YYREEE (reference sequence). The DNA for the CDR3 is TGTGCCAGCAGCTTGCGGGAACCTGAGCAGTTCTTC. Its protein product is CASSLREPEQFF.

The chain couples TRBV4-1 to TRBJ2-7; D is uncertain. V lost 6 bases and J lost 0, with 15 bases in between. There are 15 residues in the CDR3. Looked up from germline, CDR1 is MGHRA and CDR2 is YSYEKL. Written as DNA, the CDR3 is TGCGCCAGCAGTCTCCAGTCTTCCCACTCCTACGAGCAGTACTTC. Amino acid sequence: CASSLQSSHSYEQYF.

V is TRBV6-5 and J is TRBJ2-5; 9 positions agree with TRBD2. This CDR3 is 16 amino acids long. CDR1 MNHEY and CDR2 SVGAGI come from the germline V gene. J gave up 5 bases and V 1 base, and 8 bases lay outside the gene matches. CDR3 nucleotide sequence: TGTGCCAGCAGTTACTTGGGCGGGAGGGCCAGGGAGACCCAGTACTTC. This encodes CASSYLGGRARETQYF.

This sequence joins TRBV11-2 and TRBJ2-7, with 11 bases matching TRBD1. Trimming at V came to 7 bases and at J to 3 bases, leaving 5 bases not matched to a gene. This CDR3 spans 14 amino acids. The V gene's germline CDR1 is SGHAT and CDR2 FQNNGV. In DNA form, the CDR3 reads TGTGCCAGCACCTTGGACAGGGGGCACTACGAGCAGTACTTC. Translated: CASTLDRGHYEQYF.

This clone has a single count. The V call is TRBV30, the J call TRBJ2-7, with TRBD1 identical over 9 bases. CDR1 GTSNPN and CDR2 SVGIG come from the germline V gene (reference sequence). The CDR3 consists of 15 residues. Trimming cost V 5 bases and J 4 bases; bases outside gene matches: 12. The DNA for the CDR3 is TGTGCCTGGGGGAACAGGGGGCGTATGCGGTACGAGCAGTACTTC. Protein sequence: CAWGNRGRMRYEQYF.

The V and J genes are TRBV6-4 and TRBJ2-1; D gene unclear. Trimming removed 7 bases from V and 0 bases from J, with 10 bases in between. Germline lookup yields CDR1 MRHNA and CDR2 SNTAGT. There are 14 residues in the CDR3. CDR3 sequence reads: CASKRSSSYNEQFF. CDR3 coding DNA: TGTGCCAGCAAACGGTCGAGCTCCTACAATGAGCAGTTCTTC.

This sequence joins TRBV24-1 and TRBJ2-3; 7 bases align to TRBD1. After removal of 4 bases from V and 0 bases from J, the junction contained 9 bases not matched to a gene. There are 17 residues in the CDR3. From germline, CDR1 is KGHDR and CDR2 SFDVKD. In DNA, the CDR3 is TGTGCCACCAGTGACACGACAGGGAAGACTAGCACAGATACGCAGTATTTT. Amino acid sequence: CATSDTTGKTSTDTQYF.

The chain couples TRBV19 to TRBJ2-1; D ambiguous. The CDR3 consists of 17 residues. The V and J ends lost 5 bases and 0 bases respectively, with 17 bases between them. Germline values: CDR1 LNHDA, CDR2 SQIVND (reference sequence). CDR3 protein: CASSLLLDWSSYNEQFF. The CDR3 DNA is TGTGCCAGTAGTCTTCTCTTAGATTGGAGCTCCTACAATGAGCAGTTCTTC.

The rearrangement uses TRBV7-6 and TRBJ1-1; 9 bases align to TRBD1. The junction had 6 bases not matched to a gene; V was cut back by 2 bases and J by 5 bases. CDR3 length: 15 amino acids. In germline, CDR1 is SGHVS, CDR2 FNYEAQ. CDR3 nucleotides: TGTGCCAGCAGCTTAAGGACAGGGGCGAGTACTGAAGCTTTCTTT. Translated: CASSLRTGASTEAFF.

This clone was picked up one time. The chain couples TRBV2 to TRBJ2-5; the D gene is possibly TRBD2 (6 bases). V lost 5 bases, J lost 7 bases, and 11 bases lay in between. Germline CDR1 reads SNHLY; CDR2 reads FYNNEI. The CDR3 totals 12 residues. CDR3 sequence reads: CASSRDSRTQYF. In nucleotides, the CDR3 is TGTGCCAGCAGTCGGGACTCCCGGACCCAGTACTTC. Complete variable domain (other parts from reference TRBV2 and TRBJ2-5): EPEVTQTPSHQVTQMGQEVILRCVPISNHLYFYWYRQILGQKVEFLVSFYNNEISEKSEIFDDQFSVERPDGSNFTLKIRSTKLEDSAMYFCASSRDSRTQYFGPGTRLLVL.

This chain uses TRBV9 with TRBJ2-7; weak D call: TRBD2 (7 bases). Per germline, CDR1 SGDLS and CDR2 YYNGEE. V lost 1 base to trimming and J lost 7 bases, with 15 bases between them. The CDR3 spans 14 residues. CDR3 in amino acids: CASSVYWGGREQYF. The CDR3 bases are TGTGCCAGCAGCGTATACTGGGGGGGGCGTGAGCAGTACTTC.

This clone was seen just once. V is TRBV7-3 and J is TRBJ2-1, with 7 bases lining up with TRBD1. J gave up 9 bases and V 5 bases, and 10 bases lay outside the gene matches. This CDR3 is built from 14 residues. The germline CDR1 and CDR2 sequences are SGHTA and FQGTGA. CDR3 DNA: TGTGCCAGCAGCCTGACAGGGCCAAACTCTGAGCAGTTCTTC. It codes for CASSLTGPNSEQFF.

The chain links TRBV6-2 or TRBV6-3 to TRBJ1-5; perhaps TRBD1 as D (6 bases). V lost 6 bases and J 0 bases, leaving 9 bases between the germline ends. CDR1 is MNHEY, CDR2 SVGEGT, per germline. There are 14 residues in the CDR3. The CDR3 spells CASSLQGSNQPQHF. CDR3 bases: TGTGCCAGCAGCTTACAGGGTAGCAATCAGCCCCAGCATTTT.

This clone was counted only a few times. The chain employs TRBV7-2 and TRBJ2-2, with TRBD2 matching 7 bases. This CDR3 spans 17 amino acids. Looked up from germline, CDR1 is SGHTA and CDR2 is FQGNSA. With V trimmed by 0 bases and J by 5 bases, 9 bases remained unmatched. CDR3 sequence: CASSLAASGQETGELFF. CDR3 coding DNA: TGTGCCAGCAGCTTAGCGGCTAGCGGCCAGGAGACCGGGGAGCTGTTTTTT. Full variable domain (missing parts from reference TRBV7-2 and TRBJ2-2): GAGVSQSPSNKVTEKGKDVELRCDPISGHTALYWYRQSLGQGLEFLIYFQGNSAPDKSGLPSDRFSAERTGGSVSTLTIQRTQQEDSAVYLCASSLAASGQETGELFFGEGSRLTVL.

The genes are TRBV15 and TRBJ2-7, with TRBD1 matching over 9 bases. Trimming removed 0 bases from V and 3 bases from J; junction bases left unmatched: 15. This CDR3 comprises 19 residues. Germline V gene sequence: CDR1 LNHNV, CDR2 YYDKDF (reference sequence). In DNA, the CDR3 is TGTGCCACCAGCAGAGATCGGGGTGGTGGGACAGGGCCTCTCTACGAGCAGTACTTC. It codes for CATSRDRGGGTGPLYEQYF.